This T cell receptor (beta chain) was captured by sequencing in a study of T cell responses to AZD1222 COVID-19 vaccine. Sequencing was performed with immunoSEQ multiplex PCR; in TCRdb, only in-frame clones are kept and a portion is missing. The sample lists about 140,000 clones, around 90% occurring once. Trimming shortened V by 0 bases and J by 5 bases, and 14 bases separated the two germline ends. Germline V gene data show CDR1 as SGHKS and CDR2 as YYEKEE (reference sequence). This CDR3 region has 15 residues. Sequenced here: peripheral blood, sampled 28 days after the second dose of the MenACWY control vaccine. This chain links TRBV5-5 with TRBJ2-5; D remains unclear. This TCR came from an adult who received the MenACWY meningococcal vaccine as a control. CDR3 sequence: CASSLALARWETQYF. The CDR3 coding sequence is TGTGCCAGCAGCTTGGCTTTAGCAAGGTGGGAGACCCAGTACTTC.